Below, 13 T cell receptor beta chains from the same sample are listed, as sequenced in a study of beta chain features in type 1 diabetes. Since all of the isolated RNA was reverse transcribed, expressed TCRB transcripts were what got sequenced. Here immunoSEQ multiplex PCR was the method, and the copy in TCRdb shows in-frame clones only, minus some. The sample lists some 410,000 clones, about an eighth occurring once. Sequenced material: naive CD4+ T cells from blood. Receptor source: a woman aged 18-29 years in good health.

In nucleotides, the CDR3 is TGTGCCAGCAGAATAGGGACAGTCAAAGAGACCCAGTACTTC. It encodes CASRIGTVKETQYF. The V and J genes are TRBV28 and TRBJ2-5; 7 bases map to TRBD1. The CDR3 runs to 14 residues. Germline assignment: CDR1 MDHEN and CDR2 SYDVKM. The trim removed 6 bases at V and 3 bases at J, leaving 7 bases unmatched.

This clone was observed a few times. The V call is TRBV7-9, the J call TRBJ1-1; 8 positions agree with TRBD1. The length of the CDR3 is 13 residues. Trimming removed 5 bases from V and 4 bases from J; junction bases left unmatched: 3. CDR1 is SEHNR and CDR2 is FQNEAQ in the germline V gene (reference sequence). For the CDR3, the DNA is TGTGCCAGCAGCCCCCAGGGGGCCACTGAAGCTTTCTTT. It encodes CASSPQGATEAFF.

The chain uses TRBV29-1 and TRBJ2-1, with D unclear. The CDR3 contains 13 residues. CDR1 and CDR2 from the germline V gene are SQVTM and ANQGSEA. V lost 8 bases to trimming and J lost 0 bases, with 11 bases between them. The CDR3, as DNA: TGCAGCTATAGACTGGACTCCTACAATGAGCAGTTCTTC. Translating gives CSYRLDSYNEQFF.

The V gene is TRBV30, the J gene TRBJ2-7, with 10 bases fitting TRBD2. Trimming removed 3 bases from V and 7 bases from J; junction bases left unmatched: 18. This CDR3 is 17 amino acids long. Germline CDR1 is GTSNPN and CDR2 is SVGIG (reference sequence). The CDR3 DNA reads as TGTGCCTGGAGCGCAACGAGGACCCTAGCGGGAGCGGGGGAGCAGTACTTC. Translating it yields CAWSATRTLAGAGEQYF.

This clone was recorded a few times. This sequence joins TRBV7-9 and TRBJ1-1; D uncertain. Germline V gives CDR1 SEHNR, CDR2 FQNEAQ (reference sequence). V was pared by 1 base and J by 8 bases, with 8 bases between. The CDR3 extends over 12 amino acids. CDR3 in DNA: TGTGCCAGCAGCTTAGGCCTAATGGAAGCTTTCTTT. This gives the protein CASSLGLMEAFF.

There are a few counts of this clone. The CDR3 nucleotides are TGTGCCAGCAGTTACACAGCTATCTATGGCTACACCTTC. This translates into CASSYTAIYGYTF. The chain combines TRBV6-6 with TRBJ1-2; D not resolved. The CDR3 extends over 13 amino acids. CDR1 and CDR2 from the germline V gene are MNHNY and SVGAGI (reference sequence). V shed 2 bases and J shed 4 bases, with 8 bases lying between them.

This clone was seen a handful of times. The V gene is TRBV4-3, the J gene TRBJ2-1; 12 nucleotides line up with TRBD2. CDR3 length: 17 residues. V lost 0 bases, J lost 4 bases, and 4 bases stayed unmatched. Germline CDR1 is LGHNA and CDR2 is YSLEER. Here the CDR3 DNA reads TGCGCCAGCAGCCAAGATCTTGGACTAGCGGGGTACAATGAGCAGTTCTTC. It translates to CASSQDLGLAGYNEQFF.

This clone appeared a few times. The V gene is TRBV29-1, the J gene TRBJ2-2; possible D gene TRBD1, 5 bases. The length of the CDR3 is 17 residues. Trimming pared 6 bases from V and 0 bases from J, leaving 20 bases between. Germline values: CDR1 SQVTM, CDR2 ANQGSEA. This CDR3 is CSVGIPSRATNTGELFF. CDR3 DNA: TGCAGCGTGGGGATCCCCAGCAGGGCGACGAACACCGGGGAGCTGTTTTTT.

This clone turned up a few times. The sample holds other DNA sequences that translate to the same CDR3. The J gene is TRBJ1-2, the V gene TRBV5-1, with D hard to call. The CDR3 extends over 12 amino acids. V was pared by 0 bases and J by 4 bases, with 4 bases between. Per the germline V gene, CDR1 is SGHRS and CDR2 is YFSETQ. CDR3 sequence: CASSLEGYGYTF. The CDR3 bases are TGCGCCAGCAGCTTGGAAGGCTATGGCTACACCTTC.

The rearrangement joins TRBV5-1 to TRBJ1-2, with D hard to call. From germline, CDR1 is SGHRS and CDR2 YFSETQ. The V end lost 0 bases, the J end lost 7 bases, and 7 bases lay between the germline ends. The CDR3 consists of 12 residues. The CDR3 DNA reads TGCGCCAGCAGCTTGGGATCCCCTGGCTACACCTTC. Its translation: CASSLGSPGYTF.

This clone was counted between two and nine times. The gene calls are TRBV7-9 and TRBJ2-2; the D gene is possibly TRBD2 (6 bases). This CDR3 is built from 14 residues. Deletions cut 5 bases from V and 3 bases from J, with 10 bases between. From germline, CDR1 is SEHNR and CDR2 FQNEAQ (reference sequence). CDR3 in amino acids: CASSGDSYTGELFF. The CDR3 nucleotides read TGTGCCAGCAGCGGGGACTCGTACACCGGGGAGCTGTTTTTT.

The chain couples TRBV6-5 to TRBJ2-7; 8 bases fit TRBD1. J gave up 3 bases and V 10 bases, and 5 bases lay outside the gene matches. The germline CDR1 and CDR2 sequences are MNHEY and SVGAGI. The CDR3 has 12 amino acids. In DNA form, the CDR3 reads TGTGCCACCGGACAGGGAATCTACGAGCAGTACTTC. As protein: CATGQGIYEQYF.

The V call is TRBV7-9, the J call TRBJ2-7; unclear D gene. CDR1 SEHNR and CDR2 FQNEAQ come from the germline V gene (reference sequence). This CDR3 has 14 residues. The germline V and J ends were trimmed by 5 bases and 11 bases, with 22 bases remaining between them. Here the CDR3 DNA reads TGTGCCAGCAGCCCCCTCTGGGCCCTAGGTCATGAGTACTTC. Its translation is CASSPLWALGHEYF.